These 26 T cell receptor beta chains were all obtained from the same sample, sequenced in a study of spatial heterogeneity in lung cancer. One entry per CDR3 protein, called by TCRdb with MiXCR from the 5' RACE reads. Found here are about 120,000 distinct CDR3 sequences, roughly an eighth of them singletons; the top ten hold roughly 17%. The time point here: blood at routine non-recurrence follow-up after resection. Sequencing covered unsorted whole RNA taken from tumor, nontumor lung or frozen PBMC. The sequencing here drew on PBMCs, taken at follow-up. The receptors were gathered from a male donor with early-stage non-small cell lung cancer.

The chain employs TRBV11-2 and TRBJ2-5; no clear D gene. V lost 0 bases and J lost 12, with 14 bases in between. Germline V gives CDR1 SGHAT, CDR2 FQNNGV. The CDR3 totals 13 residues. This CDR3 is CASSLDRRVVEYF. The CDR3 bases are TGTGCCAGCAGCTTAGATCGCCGAGTAGTGGAGTACTTC.

This clonotype was seen only once. The CDR3, as DNA: TGTGCCAGCAGCCCGAATAAGCGGGGGGGCACAGATACGCAGTATTTT. Translating it yields CASSPNKRGGTDTQYF. V gene TRBV7-9 combines with J gene TRBJ2-3, with 9 bases matching TRBD2. CDR3 size: 16 residues. Per the germline V gene, CDR1 is SEHNR and CDR2 is FQNEAQ (reference sequence). J lost 1 base, V lost 5 bases, and 7 bases had no gene match.

The rearrangement uses TRBV5-1 and TRBJ2-3, with 8 bases identical to TRBD1. Trimming took 4 bases from V and 6 from J; bases not matched to a gene: 10. Germline V gene sequence: CDR1 SGHRS, CDR2 YFSETQ. This CDR3 spans 15 amino acids. The CDR3 nucleotides read TGCGCCAGCAGCCCCGGACAGGGTGCACACGATACGCAGTATTTT. This translates into CASSPGQGAHDTQYF.

This clonotype was recorded a few times. The chain joins TRBV6-6 to TRBJ1-2, with D maybe TRBD1 (5 bases). V was clipped by 6 bases and J by 8 bases, with 16 bases between them. The germline V gene encodes CDR1 MNHNY and CDR2 SVGAGI (reference sequence). CDR3 length: 13 residues. CDR3 nucleotide sequence: TGTGCCAGCAGAATCGACGGCGGGGGAGGCTACACCTTC. The encoded protein is CASRIDGGGGYTF.

This clonotype has just a few counts. The V gene is TRBV6-1, the J gene TRBJ2-3, with D unresolved. The germline gives CDR1 MNHNS, CDR2 SASEGT. The CDR3 has 13 residues. V lost 7 bases, J lost 3 bases, and 11 bases lay in between. The CDR3, as DNA: TGTGCCAGCACCGAAGTTTGGACAGATACGCAGTATTTT. Amino acids: CASTEVWTDTQYF.

This clonotype was found many times. The J gene is TRBJ1-1, the V gene TRBV11-2, with 9 bases fitting TRBD1. Losses at the gene ends were 4 bases for V and 7 bases for J; bases not matched to a gene: 10. Looked up from germline, CDR1 is SGHAT and CDR2 is FQNNGV. This CDR3 contains 15 residues. The CDR3 region is CASSSVRTGAGEAFF. The CDR3 DNA reads as TGTGCCAGCAGCTCCGTCAGGACAGGGGCGGGTGAAGCTTTCTTT.

This clonotype was detected many times. This rearrangement joins TRBV7-2 to TRBJ2-1; no firm D call. The CDR3 is 14 residues long. Looked up from germline, CDR1 is SGHTA and CDR2 is FQGNSA. V was trimmed by 1 base and J by 3 bases, leaving 7 bases between them. DNA of the CDR3: TGTGCCAGCAGCTTAGGGCTATTCTACAATGAGCAGTTCTTC. Translated: CASSLGLFYNEQFF. The full variable domain, in which reference TRBV7-2 and TRBJ2-1 provide the parts outside the CDR3, is GAGVSQSPSNKVTEKGKDVELRCDPISGHTALYWYRQSLGQGLEFLIYFQGNSAPDKSGLPSDRFSAERTGGSVSTLTIQRTQQEDSAVYLCASSLGLFYNEQFFGPGTRLTVL.

The CDR3 DNA sequence: TGTGCCAGCAGCTTAGCGGGCATCCTACAAGGAGAGACCCAGTACTTC. It translates to CASSLAGILQGETQYF. The V and J genes are TRBV11-2 and TRBJ2-5; D unresolved. Trimming removed 1 base at V and 4 bases at J, with 16 bases between. Germline V gene lookup returns CDR1 SGHAT and CDR2 FQNNGV. This CDR3 comprises 16 residues.

This clonotype showed up many times. This chain uses TRBV10-3 with TRBJ2-3, with 8 bases fitting TRBD2. CDR1 and CDR2 from the germline V gene are ENHRY and SYGVKD. This CDR3 spans 18 amino acids. Trimming cost V 1 base and J 0 bases; bases outside gene matches: 9. The DNA of the CDR3 is TGTGCCATCAGTGAGTTACTACTGACTAGCGAAAGCACAGATACGCAGTATTTT. Amino acid sequence: CAISELLLTSESTDTQYF.

This clonotype was recorded at least ten times. The CDR3 DNA is TGTGCCAGCAGTCCCGGGACAGGAGGGAGAAACTATGGCTACACCTTC. The encoded protein is CASSPGTGGRNYGYTF. The gene calls are TRBV12-3 or TRBV12-4 and TRBJ1-2, with 8 bases identical to TRBD1. The CDR3 is made up of 16 amino acids. After removal of 5 bases from V and 2 bases from J, the junction contained 10 bases not matched to a gene.

This clonotype was recorded a few times. The CDR3 coding sequence is TGTGCCAGCAGTTACTCGATCCGGACTAATTCACCCCTCCACTTT. Encoded protein: CASSYSIRTNSPLHF. The chain combines TRBV6-5 with TRBJ1-6, with D unresolved. Looked up from germline, CDR1 is MNHEY and CDR2 is SVGAGI. This CDR3 is 15 amino acids long. The ends were cut back, 0 bases at V and 6 bases at J, with 9 bases in the middle.

Many counts were recorded for this clonotype. The rearrangement uses TRBV28 and TRBJ2-7, with a possible D match to TRBD1 (5 bases). Germline V gene sequence: CDR1 MDHEN, CDR2 SYDVKM. The CDR3 contains 15 residues. V was trimmed by 5 bases and J by 2 bases, leaving 16 bases between them. This CDR3 is CASSGVTEATYEQYF. CDR3 sequence (DNA): TGTGCCAGCAGTGGGGTGACAGAGGCGACCTACGAGCAGTACTTC.

This rearrangement joins TRBV4-3 to TRBJ2-2; D gene unclear. The CDR3 has 15 residues. Per the germline V gene, CDR1 is LGHNA and CDR2 is YSLEER. V shed 1 base and J shed 6 bases, with 12 bases lying between them. The CDR3 DNA sequence: TGCGCCAGCAGCCAAGTGGGCCACTCGCCCGGGGAGCTGTTTTTT. This gives the protein CASSQVGHSPGELFF.

This clonotype was observed a handful of times. The V gene is TRBV25-1, the J gene TRBJ2-3, with D unresolved. Trimming left V 5 bases short and J 4 bases short, with 13 bases between. Germline V gene lookup returns CDR1 MGHDK and CDR2 SYGVNS. CDR3 length: 14 residues. DNA for the CDR3: TGTGCCAGCAGTCCGAGTTTACTCCCAGATACGCAGTATTTT. Translating it yields CASSPSLLPDTQYF. Complete variable domain (other parts from reference TRBV25-1 and TRBJ2-3): EADIYQTPRYLVIGTGKKITLECSQTMGHDKMYWYQQDPGMELHLIHYSYGVNSTEKGDLSSESTVSRIRTEHFPLTLESARPSHTSQYLCASSPSLLPDTQYFGPGTRLTVL.

The chain employs TRBV20-1 and TRBJ2-2, with 9 bases identical to TRBD1. The germline V gene encodes CDR1 DFQATT and CDR2 SNEGSKA (reference sequence). CDR3 length equals 14 residues. Trimming at V came to 6 bases and at J to 4 bases, leaving 6 bases not matched to a gene. This chain's CDR3 is CSACRQGGTGELFF. CDR3 nucleotide sequence: TGCAGTGCCTGTAGACAGGGGGGCACCGGGGAGCTGTTTTTT.

This clonotype was seen a few times. This CDR3 is CASSHSRGIGELFF. Here the CDR3 DNA reads TGCGCCAGCAGCCATTCCAGGGGTATCGGGGAGCTGTTTTTT. The V and J genes are TRBV4-3 and TRBJ2-2; the D gene is possibly TRBD1 (6 bases). This CDR3 contains 14 residues. Germline V CDR1 and CDR2: LGHNA, YSLEER. The germline V and J ends were trimmed by 3 bases and 7 bases, with 12 bases remaining between them.

This sequence joins TRBV5-1 and TRBJ1-5; 7 nucleotides agree with TRBD1. This CDR3 region has 13 residues. From germline, CDR1 is SGHRS and CDR2 YFSETQ. V lost 4 bases and J lost 5; bases outside the gene matches: 3. CDR3 protein: CASSKGADQPQHF. CDR3 coding DNA: TGCGCCAGCAGCAAGGGGGCCGATCAGCCCCAGCATTTT. The full variable domain, with the rest looked up from reference TRBV5-1 and TRBJ1-5, is KAGVTQTPRYLIKTRGQQVTLSCSPISGHRSVSWYQQTPGQGLQFLFEYFSETQRNKGNFPGRFSGRQFSNSRSEMNVSTLELGDSALYLCASSKGADQPQHFGDGTRLSIL.

The chain joins TRBV7-2 to TRBJ2-7; 8 bases fit TRBD1. This CDR3 has 18 amino acids. Trimming removed 8 bases from V and 1 base from J; junction bases left unmatched: 19. CDR1 and CDR2 from the germline V gene are SGHTA and FQGNSA. Here the CDR3 DNA reads TGTGCCAGCGCCCCAAGAGGCCAGGGGGCGGGTGGTTCCTACGAGCAGTACTTC. It is translated as CASAPRGQGAGGSYEQYF.

The gene calls are TRBV5-1 and TRBJ2-5, with D possibly being TRBD1 (5 bases). Germline V gene lookup returns CDR1 SGHRS and CDR2 YFSETQ. This CDR3 contains 14 residues. V was cut by 2 bases and J by 5 bases, with 13 bases left in between. In DNA form, the CDR3 reads TGCGCCAGCAGCTTTGCAGGGCGATGGGAGACCCAGTACTTC. This sequence encodes CASSFAGRWETQYF.

This clonotype has a handful of counts. The rearrangement joins TRBV20-1 to TRBJ2-7; no clear D. Germline assignment: CDR1 DFQATT and CDR2 SNEGSKA (reference sequence). CDR3 length: 12 amino acids. With 4 bases removed from V and 2 bases from J, the gap between germline ends came to 9 bases. The CDR3 is CSAMGRTYEQYF. CDR3 nucleotide sequence: TGCAGTGCTATGGGCAGAACCTACGAGCAGTACTTC.

This clonotype appeared a few times. The genes are TRBV12-3 or TRBV12-4 and TRBJ1-6; D is uncertain. The CDR3 has 15 amino acids. V lost 6 bases to trimming and J lost 9 bases, with 18 bases between them. The CDR3 nucleotides read TGTGCCAGCAGCCCCGGCGGGAAGGGAGGTTCACCCCTCCACTTT. Residues: CASSPGGKGGSPLHF.

The chain employs TRBV27 and TRBJ1-3, with 7 nucleotides matching TRBD1. The CDR3 covers 15 residues. CDR1 is MNHEY, CDR2 SMNVEV, per germline (reference sequence). The ends lost 4 bases at V and 4 bases at J; junction bases unmatched: 7. DNA for the CDR3: TGTGCCAGCAGTTCAATGACAGGGTGGGGAAACACCATATATTTT. Translation gives CASSSMTGWGNTIYF.

This clonotype was counted ten times or more. J is TRBJ2-4 and V is TRBV15; D might be TRBD1 (6 bases). Germline values: CDR1 LNHNV, CDR2 YYDKDF (reference sequence). The V end lost 5 bases, the J end lost 6 bases, and 8 bases lay between the germline ends. The CDR3 totals 12 residues. The CDR3 is CATSADRNIQYF. The CDR3 DNA reads as TGTGCCACCAGCGCGGACAGAAACATTCAGTACTTC.

The chain uses TRBV11-3 and TRBJ2-1; tentatively, D is TRBD2 (7 bases). This CDR3 contains 17 residues. Trimming pared 1 base from V and 0 bases from J, leaving 13 bases between. Looked up from germline, CDR1 is SGHNT and CDR2 is YENEEA. CDR3: CASSLVDRGASYNEQFF. The CDR3 DNA reads TGTGCCAGCAGCTTAGTAGACCGGGGGGCCTCCTACAATGAGCAGTTCTTC.

This clonotype has just one count. The chain has TRBV5-1 and TRBJ1-1; D is unclear. The CDR3 covers 14 residues. Trimming took off 1 base at V and 1 base at J, with 8 bases between the two ends. Germline lookup yields CDR1 SGHRS and CDR2 YFSETQ. The CDR3 DNA follows: TGCGCCAGCAGCTTGACAGTGAGGAACACTGAAGCTTTCTTT. Translation: CASSLTVRNTEAFF.

This clonotype occurred many times. V usage is TRBV21-1 and J usage is TRBJ2-3; the table gives TRBD1 as D, unverified against the DNA. TRBV21-1 is tagged as a pseudogene. This CDR3 has 17 residues. CDR3 protein: CASVFRDRVPSTDTQYF. DNA of the CDR3: TGTGCCAGCGTTTTCCGGGACAGGGTCCCAAGCACAGATACGCAGTATTTT.